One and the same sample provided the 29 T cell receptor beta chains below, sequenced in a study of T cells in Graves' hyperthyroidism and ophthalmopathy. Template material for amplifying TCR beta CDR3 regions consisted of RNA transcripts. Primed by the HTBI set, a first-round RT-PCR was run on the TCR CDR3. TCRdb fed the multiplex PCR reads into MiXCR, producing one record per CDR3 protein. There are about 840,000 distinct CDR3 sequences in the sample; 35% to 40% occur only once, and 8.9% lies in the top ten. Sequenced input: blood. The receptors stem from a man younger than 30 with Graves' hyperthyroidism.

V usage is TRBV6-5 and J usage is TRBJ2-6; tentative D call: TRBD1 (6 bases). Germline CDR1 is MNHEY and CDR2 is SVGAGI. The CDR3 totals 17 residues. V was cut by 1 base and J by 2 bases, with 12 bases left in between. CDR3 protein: CASSYLTGGTGANVLTF. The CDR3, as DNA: TGTGCCAGCAGTTACTTGACAGGTGGTACTGGGGCCAACGTCCTGACTTTC.

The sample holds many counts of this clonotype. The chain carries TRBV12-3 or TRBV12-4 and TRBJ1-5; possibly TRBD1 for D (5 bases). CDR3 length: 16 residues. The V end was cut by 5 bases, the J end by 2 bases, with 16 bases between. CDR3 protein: CASSISGTGGNQPQHF. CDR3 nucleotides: TGTGCCAGCAGTATCTCCGGGACTGGGGGCAATCAGCCCCAGCATTTT.

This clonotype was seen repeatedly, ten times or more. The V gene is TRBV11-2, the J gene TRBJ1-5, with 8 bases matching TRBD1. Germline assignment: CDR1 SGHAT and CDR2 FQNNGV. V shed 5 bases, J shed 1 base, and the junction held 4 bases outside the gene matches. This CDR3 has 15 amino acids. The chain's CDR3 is CASSGRTGSNQPQHF. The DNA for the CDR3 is TGTGCCAGCAGCGGACGGACAGGGAGCAATCAGCCCCAGCATTTT.

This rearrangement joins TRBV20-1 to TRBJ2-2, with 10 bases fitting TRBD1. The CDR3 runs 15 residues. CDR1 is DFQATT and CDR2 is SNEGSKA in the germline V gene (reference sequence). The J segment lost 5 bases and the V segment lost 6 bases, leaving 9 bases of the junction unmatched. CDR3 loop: CSATDRGLGTGELFF. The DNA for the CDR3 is TGCAGTGCGACCGACAGGGGGCTTGGAACCGGGGAGCTGTTTTTT.

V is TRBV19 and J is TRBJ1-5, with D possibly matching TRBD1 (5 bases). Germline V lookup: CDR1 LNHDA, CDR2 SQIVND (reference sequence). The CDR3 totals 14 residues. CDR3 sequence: CARVWDGSNQPQHF. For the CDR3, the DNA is TGTGCTAGAGTGTGGGACGGGAGCAATCAGCCCCAGCATTTT. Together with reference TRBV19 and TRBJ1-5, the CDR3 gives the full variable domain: DGGITQSPKYLFRKEGQNVTLSCEQNLNHDAMYWYRQDPGQGLRLIYYSQIVNDFQKGDIAEGYSVSREKKESFPLTVTSAQKNPTAFYLCARVWDGSNQPQHFGDGTRLSIL.

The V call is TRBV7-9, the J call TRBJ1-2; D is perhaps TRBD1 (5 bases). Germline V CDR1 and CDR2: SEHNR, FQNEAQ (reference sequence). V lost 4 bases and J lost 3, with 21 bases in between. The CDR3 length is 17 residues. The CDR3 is CASSSSSGERDYYGYTF. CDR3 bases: TGTGCCAGCAGCTCGAGTTCGGGGGAGCGGGACTACTATGGCTACACCTTC.

CDR3 sequence (DNA): TGCAGTGCTAGGAGGGCCAACTATGGCTACACCTTC. This translates into CSARRANYGYTF. This rearrangement joins TRBV20-1 to TRBJ1-2; D remains ambiguous. The CDR3 spans 12 residues. Trimming cost V 3 bases and J 2 bases, with 7 bases left between them. The V gene's germline CDR1 is DFQATT and CDR2 SNEGSKA (reference sequence).

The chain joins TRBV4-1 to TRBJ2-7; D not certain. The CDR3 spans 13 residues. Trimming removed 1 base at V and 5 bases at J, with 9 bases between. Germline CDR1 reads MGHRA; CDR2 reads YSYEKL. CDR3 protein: CASSQGGTHEQYF. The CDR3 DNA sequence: TGCGCCAGCAGCCAAGGCGGTACACACGAGCAGTACTTC.

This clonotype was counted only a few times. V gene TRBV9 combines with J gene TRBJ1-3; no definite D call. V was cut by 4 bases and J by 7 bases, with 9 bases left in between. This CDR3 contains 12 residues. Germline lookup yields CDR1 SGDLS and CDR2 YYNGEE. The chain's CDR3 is CASSLLENTIYF. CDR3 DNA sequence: TGTGCCAGCAGCCTCTTGGAGAACACCATATATTTT.

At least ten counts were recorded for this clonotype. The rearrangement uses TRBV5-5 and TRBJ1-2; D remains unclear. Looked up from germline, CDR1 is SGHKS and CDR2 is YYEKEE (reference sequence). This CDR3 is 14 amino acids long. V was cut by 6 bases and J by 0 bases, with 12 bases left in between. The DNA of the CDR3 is TGTGCCAGCACCATAGACTTAGCTAACTATGGCTACACCTTC. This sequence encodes CASTIDLANYGYTF.

The CDR3, as DNA: TGCGCCAGCAGCCAAGTTCTAGTCTCCTACGAGCAGTACTTC. Protein: CASSQVLVSYEQYF. The chain is built from TRBV4-1 and TRBJ2-7; D gene uncertain. This CDR3 contains 14 residues. Trimming pared 1 base from V and 0 bases from J, leaving 7 bases between. Per the germline V gene, CDR1 is MGHRA and CDR2 is YSYEKL.

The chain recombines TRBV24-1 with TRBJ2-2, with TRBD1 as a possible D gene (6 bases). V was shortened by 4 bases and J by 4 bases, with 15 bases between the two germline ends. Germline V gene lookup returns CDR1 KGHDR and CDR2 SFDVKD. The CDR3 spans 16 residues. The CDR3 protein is CATSEGTGFGTGELFF. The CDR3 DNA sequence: TGTGCCACCAGTGAGGGAACAGGGTTTGGCACCGGGGAGCTGTTTTTT.

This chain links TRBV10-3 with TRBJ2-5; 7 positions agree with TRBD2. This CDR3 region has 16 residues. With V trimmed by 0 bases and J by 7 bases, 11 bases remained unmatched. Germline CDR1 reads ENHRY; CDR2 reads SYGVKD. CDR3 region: CAISESSTAWEGTQYF. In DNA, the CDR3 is TGTGCCATCAGTGAGTCCTCAACAGCTTGGGAGGGGACCCAGTACTTC.

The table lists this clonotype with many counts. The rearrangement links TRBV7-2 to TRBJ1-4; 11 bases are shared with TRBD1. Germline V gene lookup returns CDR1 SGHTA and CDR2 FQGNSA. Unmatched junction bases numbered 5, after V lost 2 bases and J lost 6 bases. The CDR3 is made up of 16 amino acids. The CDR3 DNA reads TGTGCCAGCAGCTTATCGGGGACAGGGGGTCATGAAAAACTGTTTTTT. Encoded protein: CASSLSGTGGHEKLFF.

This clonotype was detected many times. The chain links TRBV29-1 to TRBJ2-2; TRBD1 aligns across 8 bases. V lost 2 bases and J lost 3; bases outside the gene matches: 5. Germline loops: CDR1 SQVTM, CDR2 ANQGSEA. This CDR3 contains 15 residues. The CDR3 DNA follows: TGCAGCGTTGAACCTGGACAGGGTCACACCGGGGAGCTGTTTTTT. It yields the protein CSVEPGQGHTGELFF.

CDR3 DNA: TGTGCCAGCAGCTTACCGGGACTAGCAAATGAGCAGTTCTTC. It codes for CASSLPGLANEQFF. The V and J genes are TRBV7-2 and TRBJ2-5; TRBD2 matches 9 bases. The J call may not be correct, given that the DNA end is closer to TRBJ2-1. The CDR3 length is 14 residues. Germline assignment: CDR1 SGHTA and CDR2 FQGNSA.

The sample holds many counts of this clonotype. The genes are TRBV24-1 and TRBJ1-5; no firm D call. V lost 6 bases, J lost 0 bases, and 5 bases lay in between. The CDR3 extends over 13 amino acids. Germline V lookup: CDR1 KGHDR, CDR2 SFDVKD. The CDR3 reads CATSQNSNQPQHF. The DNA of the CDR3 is TGTGCCACCAGTCAGAATAGCAATCAGCCCCAGCATTTT.

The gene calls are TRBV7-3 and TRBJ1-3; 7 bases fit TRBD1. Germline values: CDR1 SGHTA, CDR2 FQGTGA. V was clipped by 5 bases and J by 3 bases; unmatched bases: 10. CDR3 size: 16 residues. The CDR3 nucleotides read TGTGCCAGCAGCCCCACTACAGGGGCGCGTGGAAACACCATATATTTT. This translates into CASSPTTGARGNTIYF. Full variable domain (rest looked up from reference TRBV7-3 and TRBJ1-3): GAGVSQTPSNKVTEKGKYVELRCDPISGHTALYWYRQSLGQGPEFLIYFQGTGAADDSGLPNDRFFAVRPEGSVSTLKIQRTERGDSAVYLCASSPTTGARGNTIYFGEGSWLTVV.

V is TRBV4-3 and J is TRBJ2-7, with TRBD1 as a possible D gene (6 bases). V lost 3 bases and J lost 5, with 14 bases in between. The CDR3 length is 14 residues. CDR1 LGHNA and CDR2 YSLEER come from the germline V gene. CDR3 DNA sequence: TGCGCCAGCAGCCAGACAGGCCGTACCCACGAGCAGTACTTC. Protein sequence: CASSQTGRTHEQYF.

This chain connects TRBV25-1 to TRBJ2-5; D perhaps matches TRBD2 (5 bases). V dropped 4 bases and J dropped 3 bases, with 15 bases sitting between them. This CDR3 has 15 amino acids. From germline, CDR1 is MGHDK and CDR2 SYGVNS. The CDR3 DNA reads TGTGCCAGCAGTGCTAGCAAGGGCTCAAAAGAGACCCAGTACTTC. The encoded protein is CASSASKGSKETQYF.

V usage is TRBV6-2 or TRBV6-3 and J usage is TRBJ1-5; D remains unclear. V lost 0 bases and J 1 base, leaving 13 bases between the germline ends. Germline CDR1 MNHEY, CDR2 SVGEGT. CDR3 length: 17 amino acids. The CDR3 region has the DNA TGTGCCAGCAGTTACTCGAATTGGGGAATGAGCAATCAGCCCCAGCATTTT. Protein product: CASSYSNWGMSNQPQHF.

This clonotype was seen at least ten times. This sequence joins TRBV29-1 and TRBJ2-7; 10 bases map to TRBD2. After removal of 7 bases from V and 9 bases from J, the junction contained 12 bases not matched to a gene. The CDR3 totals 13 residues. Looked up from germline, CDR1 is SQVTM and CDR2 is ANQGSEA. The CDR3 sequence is CSASASGSSRQYF. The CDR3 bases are TGCAGCGCCTCGGCTAGCGGGAGCAGTCGGCAGTACTTC.

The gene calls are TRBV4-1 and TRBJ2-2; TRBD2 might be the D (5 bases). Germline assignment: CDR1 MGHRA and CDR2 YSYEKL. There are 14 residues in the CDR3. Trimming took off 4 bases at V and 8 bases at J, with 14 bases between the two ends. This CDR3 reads CASSPVGVEGELFF. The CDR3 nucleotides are TGCGCCAGCAGCCCGGTCGGGGTGGAGGGGGAGCTGTTTTTT.

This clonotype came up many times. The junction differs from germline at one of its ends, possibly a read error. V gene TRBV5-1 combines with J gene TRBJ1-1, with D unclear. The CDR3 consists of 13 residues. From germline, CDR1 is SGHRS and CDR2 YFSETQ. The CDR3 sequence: CASSLGENTEAFF. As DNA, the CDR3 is TGTGCCAGCAGCTTAGGCGAGAACACTGAAGCTTTCTTT.

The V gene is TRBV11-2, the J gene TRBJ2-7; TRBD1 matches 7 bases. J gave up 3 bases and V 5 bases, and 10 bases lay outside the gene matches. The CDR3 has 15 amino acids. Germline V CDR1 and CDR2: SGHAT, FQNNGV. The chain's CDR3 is CASSIPVAGGYEQYF. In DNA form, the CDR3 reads TGTGCCAGCAGCATACCGGTCGCAGGGGGCTACGAGCAGTACTTC. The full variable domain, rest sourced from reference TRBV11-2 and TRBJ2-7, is EAGVAQSPRYKIIEKRQSVAFWCNPISGHATLYWYQQILGQGPKLLIQFQNNGVVDDSQLPKDRFSAERLKGVDSTLKIQPAKLEDSAVYLCASSIPVAGGYEQYFGPGTRLTVT.

DNA of the CDR3: TGTGCCAGCACCCCTCCTAGCGTAGAGACCCAGTACTTC. Its protein is CASTPPSVETQYF. The V call is TRBV7-9, the J call TRBJ2-5, with D possibly matching TRBD2 (6 bases). Trimming shortened V by 7 bases and J by 4 bases, and 13 bases separated the two germline ends. Germline V gene data show CDR1 as SEHNR and CDR2 as FQNEAQ (reference sequence). The CDR3 loop spans 13 amino acids.

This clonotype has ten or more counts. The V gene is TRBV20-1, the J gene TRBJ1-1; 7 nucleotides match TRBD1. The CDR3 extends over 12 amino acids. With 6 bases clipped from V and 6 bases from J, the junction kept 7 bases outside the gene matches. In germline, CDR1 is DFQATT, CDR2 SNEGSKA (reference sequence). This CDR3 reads CSAGQAWAEAFF. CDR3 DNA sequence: TGCAGTGCCGGACAGGCATGGGCTGAAGCTTTCTTT.

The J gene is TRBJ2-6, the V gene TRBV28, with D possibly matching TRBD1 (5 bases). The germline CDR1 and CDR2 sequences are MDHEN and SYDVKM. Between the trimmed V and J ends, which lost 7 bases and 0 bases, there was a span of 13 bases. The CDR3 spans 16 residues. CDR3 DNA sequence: TGTGCCAGCAAAAGGGGCGAAAACTCTGGGGCCAACGTCCTGACTTTC. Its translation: CASKRGENSGANVLTF.

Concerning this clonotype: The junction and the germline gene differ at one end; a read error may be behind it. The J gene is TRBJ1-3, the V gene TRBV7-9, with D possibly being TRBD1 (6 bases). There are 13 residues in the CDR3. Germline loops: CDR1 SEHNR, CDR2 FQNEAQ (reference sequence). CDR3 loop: CASSKGVGNTIYF. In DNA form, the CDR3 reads TGCGCCAGCAGTAAGGGGGTAGGGAACACCATATATTTT.